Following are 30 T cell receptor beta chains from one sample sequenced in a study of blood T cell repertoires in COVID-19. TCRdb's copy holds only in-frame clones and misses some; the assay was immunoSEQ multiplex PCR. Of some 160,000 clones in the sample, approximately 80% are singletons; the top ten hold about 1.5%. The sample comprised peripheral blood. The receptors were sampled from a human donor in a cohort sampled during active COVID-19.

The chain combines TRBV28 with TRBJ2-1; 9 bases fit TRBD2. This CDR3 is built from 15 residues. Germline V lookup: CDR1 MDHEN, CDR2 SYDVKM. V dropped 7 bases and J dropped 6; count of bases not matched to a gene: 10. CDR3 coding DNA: TGTGCCAGCACCCTCAGCGGGAGGACCTCCAATGAGCAGTTCTTC. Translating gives CASTLSGRTSNEQFF.

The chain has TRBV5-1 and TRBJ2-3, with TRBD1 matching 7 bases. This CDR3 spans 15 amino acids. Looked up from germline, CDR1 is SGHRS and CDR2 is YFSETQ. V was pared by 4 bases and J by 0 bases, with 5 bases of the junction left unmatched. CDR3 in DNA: TGCGCCAGCAGCCCAGGACAGGTTAGCACAGATACGCAGTATTTT. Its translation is CASSPGQVSTDTQYF.

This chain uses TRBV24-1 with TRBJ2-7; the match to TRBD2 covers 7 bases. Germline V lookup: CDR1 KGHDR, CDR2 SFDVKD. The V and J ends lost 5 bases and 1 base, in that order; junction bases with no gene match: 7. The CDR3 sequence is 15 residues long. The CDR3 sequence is CATSGSTSPSYEQYF. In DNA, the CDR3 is TGTGCCACCAGTGGCTCGACTAGCCCGTCCTACGAGCAGTACTTC.

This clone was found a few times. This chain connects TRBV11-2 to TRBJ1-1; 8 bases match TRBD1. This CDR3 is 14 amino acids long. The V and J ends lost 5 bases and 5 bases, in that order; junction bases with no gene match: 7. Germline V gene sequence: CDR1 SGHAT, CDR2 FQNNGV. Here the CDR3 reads CASSPTGGGTEAFF. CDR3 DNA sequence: TGTGCCAGCAGCCCTACAGGGGGTGGAACTGAAGCTTTCTTT.

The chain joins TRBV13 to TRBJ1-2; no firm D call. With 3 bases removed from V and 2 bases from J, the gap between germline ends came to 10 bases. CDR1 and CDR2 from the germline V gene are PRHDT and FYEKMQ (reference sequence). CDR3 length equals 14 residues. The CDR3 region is CASSFGRPNYGYTF. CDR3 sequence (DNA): TGTGCCAGCAGCTTTGGCAGGCCGAACTATGGCTACACCTTC.

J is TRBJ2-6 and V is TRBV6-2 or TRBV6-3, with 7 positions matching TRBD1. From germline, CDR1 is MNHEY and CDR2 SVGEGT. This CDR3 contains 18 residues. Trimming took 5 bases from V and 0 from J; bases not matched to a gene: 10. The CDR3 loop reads CASSKLTGAFSGANVLTF. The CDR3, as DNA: TGTGCCAGCAGTAAATTAACAGGGGCCTTCTCTGGGGCCAACGTCCTGACTTTC.

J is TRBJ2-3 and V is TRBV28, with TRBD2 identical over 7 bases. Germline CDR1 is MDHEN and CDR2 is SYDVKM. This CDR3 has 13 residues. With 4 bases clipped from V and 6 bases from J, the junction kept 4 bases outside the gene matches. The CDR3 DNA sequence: TGTGCCAGCAGTTGGGATAGCGGGGATACGCAGTATTTT. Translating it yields CASSWDSGDTQYF.

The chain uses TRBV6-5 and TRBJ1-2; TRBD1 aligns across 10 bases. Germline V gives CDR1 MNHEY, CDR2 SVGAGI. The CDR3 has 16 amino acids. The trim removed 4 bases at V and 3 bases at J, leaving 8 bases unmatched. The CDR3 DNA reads TGTGCCAGCAGTTCTTTCCGGGACAGGGGCCACTATGGCTACACCTTC. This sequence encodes CASSSFRDRGHYGYTF.

CDR3 bases: TGTGCCAGCAGTCGCGGGGACCGAGACACCGGGGAGCTGTTTTTT. This sequence encodes CASSRGDRDTGELFF. This chain links TRBV6-5 with TRBJ2-2, with a tentative D call TRBD2 (6 bases). CDR3 length: 15 residues. V dropped 5 bases and J dropped 3 bases, with 13 bases sitting between them. From germline, CDR1 is MNHEY and CDR2 SVGAGI.

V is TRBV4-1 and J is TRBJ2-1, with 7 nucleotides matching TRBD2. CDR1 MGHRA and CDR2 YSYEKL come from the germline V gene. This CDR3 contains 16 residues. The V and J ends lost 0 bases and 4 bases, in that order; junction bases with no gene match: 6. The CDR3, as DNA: TGCGCCAGCAGCCAAGAAGGGACTAACACATACAATGAGCAGTTCTTC. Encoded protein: CASSQEGTNTYNEQFF.

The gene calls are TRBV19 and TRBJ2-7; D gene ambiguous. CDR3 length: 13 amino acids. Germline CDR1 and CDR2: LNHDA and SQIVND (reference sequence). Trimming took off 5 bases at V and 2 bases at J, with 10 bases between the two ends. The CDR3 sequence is CASSHLPPYEQYF. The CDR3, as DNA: TGTGCCAGTAGTCACTTACCTCCCTACGAGCAGTACTTC.

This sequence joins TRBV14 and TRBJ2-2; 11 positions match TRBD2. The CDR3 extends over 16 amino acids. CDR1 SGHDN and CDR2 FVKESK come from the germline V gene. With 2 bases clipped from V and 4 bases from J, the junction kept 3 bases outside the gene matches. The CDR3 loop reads CASSQLSGRATGELFF. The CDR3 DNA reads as TGTGCCAGCAGCCAACTTAGCGGGAGGGCCACCGGGGAGCTGTTTTTT. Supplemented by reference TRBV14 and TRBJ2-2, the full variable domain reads EAGVTQFPSHSVIEKGQTVTLRCDPISGHDNLYWYRRVMGKEIKFLLHFVKESKQDESGMPNNRFLAERTGGTYSTLKVQPAELEDSGVYFCASSQLSGRATGELFFGEGSRLTVL.

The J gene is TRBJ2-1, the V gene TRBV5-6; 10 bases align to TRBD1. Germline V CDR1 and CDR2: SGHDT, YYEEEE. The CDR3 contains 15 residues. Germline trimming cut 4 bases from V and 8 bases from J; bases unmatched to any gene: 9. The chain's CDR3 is CASSPTGGAFDEQFF. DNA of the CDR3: TGTGCCAGCAGCCCGACAGGGGGCGCGTTCGATGAGCAGTTCTTC.

This chain's CDR3 is CASNEQGVNTGELFF. The CDR3 DNA follows: TGCGCCAGTAATGAACAGGGGGTCAACACCGGGGAGCTGTTTTTT. The rearrangement uses TRBV10-2 and TRBJ2-2; TRBD1 agrees at 8 bases. Germline CDR1 WSHSY, CDR2 SAAADI. Trimming took 9 bases from V and 2 from J; bases not matched to a gene: 8. The CDR3 runs 15 residues.

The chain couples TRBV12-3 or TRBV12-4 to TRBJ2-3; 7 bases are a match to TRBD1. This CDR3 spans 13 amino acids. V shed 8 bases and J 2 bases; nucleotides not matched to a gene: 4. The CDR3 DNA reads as TGTGCCAGCCGAGGGGGCCCCACAGATACGCAGTATTTT. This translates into CASRGGPTDTQYF.

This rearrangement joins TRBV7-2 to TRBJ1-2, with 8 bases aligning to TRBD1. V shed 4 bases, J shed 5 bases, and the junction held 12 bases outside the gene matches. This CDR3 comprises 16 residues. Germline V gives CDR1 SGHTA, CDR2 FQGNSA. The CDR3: CASSSSDRALVYGYTF. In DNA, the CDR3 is TGTGCCAGCAGCTCGTCGGACAGGGCTCTTGTGTATGGCTACACCTTC.

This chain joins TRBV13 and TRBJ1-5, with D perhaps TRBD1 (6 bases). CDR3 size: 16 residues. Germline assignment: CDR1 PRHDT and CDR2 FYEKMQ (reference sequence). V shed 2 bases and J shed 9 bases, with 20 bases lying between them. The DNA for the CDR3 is TGTGCCAGCAGCTTACGGGCGGGGGCGGTTGTTGCGCCCCAGCATTTT. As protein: CASSLRAGAVVAPQHF.

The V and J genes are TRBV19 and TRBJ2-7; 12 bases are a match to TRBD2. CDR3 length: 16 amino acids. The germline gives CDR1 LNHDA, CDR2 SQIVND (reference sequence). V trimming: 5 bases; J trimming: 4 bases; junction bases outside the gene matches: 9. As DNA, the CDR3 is TGTGCCAGTAGTTTGACTAGCGGGAGTTACACTTACGAGCAGTACTTC. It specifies CASSLTSGSYTYEQYF.

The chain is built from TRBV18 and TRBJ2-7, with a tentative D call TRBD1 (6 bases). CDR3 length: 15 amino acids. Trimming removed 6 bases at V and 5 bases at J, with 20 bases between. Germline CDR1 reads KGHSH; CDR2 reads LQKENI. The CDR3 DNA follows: TGTGCCAGCTCCTCCAAGTGGGACAAAATGGACGAGCAGTACTTC. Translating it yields CASSSKWDKMDEQYF.

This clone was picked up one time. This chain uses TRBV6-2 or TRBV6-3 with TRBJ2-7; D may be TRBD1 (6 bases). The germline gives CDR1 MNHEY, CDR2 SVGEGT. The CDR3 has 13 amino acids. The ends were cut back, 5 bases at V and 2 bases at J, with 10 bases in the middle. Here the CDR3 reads CASSPNRAYEQYF. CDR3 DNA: TGTGCCAGCAGTCCAAACAGGGCCTACGAGCAGTACTTC.

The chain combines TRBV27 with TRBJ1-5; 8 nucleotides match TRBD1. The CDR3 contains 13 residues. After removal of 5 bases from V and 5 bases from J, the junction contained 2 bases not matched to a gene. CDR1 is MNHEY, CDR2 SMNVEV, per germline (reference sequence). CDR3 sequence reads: CASSHRGYQPQHF. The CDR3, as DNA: TGTGCCAGCAGTCACAGGGGGTATCAGCCCCAGCATTTT.

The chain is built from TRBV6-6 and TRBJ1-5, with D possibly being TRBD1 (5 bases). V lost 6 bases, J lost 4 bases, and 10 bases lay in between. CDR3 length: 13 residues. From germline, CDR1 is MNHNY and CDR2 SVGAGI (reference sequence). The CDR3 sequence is CASSGGGNQPQHF. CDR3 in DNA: TGTGCCAGCAGCGGGGGGGGAAATCAGCCCCAGCATTTT.

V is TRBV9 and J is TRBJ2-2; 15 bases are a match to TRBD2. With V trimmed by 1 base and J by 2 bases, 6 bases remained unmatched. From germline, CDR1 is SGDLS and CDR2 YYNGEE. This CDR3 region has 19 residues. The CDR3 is CASSVWTSGGATNTGELFF. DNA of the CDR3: TGTGCCAGCAGCGTATGGACTAGCGGGGGGGCAACTAACACCGGGGAGCTGTTTTTT.

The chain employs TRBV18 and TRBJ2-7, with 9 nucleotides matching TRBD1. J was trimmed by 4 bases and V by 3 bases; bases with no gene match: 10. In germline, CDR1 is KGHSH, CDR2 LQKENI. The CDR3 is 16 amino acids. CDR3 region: CASSPPGTGKGYEQYF. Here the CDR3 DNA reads TGTGCCAGCTCACCGCCTGGGACAGGGAAAGGTTACGAGCAGTACTTC.

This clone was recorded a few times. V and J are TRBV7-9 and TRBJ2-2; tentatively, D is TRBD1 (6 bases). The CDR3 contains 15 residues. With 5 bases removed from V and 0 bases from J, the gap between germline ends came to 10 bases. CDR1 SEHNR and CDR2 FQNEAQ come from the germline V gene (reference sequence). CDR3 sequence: CASSPRTANTGELFF. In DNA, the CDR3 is TGTGCCAGCAGCCCCCGGACAGCGAACACCGGGGAGCTGTTTTTT.

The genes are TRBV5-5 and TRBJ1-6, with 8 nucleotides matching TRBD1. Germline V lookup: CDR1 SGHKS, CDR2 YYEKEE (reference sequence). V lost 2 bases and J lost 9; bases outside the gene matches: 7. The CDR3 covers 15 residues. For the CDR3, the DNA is TGTGCCAGCAGCTTTCTGGACAGGGTTGGTTCACCCCTCCACTTT. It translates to CASSFLDRVGSPLHF.

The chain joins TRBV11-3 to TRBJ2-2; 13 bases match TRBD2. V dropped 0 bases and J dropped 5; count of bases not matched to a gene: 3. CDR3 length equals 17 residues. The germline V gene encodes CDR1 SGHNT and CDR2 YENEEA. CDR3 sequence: CASSLDWGLAGTGELFF. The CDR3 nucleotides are TGTGCCAGCAGCTTAGATTGGGGACTAGCGGGGACCGGGGAGCTGTTTTTT. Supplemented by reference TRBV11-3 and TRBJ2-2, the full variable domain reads EAGVVQSPRYKIIEKKQPVAFWCNPISGHNTLYWYLQNLGQGPELLIRYENEEAVDDSQLPKDRFSAERLKGVDSTLKIQPAELGDSAVYLCASSLDWGLAGTGELFFGEGSRLTVL.

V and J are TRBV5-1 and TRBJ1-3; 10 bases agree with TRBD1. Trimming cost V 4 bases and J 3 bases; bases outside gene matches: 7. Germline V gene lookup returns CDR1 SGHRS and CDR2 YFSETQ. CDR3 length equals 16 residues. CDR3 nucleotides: TGCGCCAGCAGCACACGGACAGGGGGGATTGGAAACACCATATATTTT. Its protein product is CASSTRTGGIGNTIYF.

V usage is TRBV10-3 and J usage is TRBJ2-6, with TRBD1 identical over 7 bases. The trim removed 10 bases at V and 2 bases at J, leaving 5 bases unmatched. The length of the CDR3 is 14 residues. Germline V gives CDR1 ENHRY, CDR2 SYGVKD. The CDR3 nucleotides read TGTGCCACCACCGACAGGGCTGGGGCCAACGTCCTGACTTTC. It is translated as CATTDRAGANVLTF.

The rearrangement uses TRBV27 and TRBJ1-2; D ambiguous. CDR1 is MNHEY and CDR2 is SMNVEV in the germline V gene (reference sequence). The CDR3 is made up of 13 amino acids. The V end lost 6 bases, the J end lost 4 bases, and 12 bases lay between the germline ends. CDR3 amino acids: CASSPAGSYGYTF. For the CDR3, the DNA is TGTGCCAGCAGCCCGGCCGGGAGCTATGGCTACACCTTC.